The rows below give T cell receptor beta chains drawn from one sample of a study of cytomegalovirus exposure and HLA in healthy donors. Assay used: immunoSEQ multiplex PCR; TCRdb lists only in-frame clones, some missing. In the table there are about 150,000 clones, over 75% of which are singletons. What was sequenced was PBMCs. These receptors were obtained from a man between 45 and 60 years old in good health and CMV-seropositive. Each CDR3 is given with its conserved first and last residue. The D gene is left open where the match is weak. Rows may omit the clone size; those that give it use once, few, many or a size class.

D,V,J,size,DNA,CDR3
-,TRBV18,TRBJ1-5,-,TGTGCCAGCTCACCAGGTGGGGCAGGACCTAGCAATCAGCCCCAGCATTTT,CASSPGGAGPSNQPQHF
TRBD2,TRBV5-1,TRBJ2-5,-,TGCGCCAGCGGCGGAATAGCGGGCCAAGAGACCCAGTACTTC,CASGGIAGQETQYF
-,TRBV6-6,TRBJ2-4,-,TGTGCCAGCAGCGCGGGTGGCAAAAACATTCAGTACTTC,CASSAGGKNIQYF
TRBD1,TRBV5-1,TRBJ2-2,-,TGCGCCAGCAGCTTGCACCGGACAGGGGGTCCTCCCGGGGAGCTGTTTTTT,CASSLHRTGGPPGELFF
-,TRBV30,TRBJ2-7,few,TGTGCCTGGGAGGGTGCGGCGGTGGTGCAGTACTTC,CAWEGAAVVQYF
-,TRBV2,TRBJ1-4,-,TGTGCCAGCAGTGAATTAGGAGCTAATGAAAAACTGTTTTTT,CASSELGANEKLFF
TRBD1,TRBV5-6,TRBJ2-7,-,TGTGCCAGCAGCCCCTGGACAGGGCATCTTTCCTACGAGCAGTACTTC,CASSPWTGHLSYEQYF
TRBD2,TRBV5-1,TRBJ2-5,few,TGCGCCAGCAGCTTGGTCCTAGCGGGCAGGGCGGAGACCCAGTACTTC,CASSLVLAGRAETQYF
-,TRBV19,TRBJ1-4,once,TGTGCCAGTCAAAGCGGGGGGACGGATGAAAAACTGTTTTTT,CASQSGGTDEKLFF
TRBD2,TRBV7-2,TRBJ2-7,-,TGTGCCAGCAGCTCTCTAGCGGTAAGCCACGAGCAGTACTTC,CASSSLAVSHEQYF
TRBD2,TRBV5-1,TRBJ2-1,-,TGCGCCAGCAGCTTGGCTCTAGCGGGGGGGCTCACTGAGCAGTTCTTC,CASSLALAGGLTEQFF
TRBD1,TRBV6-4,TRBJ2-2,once,TGTGCCAGCAAACCGGGACAGGGCTATCCCGGGGAGCTGTTTTTT,CASKPGQGYPGELFF
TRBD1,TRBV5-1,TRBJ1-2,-,TGCGCCAGCAGCTTGGGACAGGGGGCGGATTATGGCTACACCTTC,CASSLGQGADYGYTF
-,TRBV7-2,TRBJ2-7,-,TGTGCCAGCAGCCCAGGCCCCTCCTACGAGCAGTACTTC,CASSPGPSYEQYF
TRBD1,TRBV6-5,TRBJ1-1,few,TGTGCCAGCAGTACGCGACAGGGGGCTCCCGTTCAAGCTTTCTTT,CASSTRQGAPVQAFF
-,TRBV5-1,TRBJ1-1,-,TGCGCCAGCAGCTTGGATGCAGGGGCGACGGCTTTCTTT,CASSLDAGATAFF
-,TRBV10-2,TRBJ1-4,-,TGCGCCAGCAGTGAGGGGCAGGGGTGGGGTGAAAAACTGTTTTTT,CASSEGQGWGEKLFF
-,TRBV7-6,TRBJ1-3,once,TGTGCCAGCAGCTTAGCACAGGGTGGCGGAAACACCATATATTTT,CASSLAQGGGNTIYF
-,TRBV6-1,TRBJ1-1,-,TGTGCCAGCAGTCGACAGCAACTGAACACTGAAGCTTTCTTT,CASSRQQLNTEAFF
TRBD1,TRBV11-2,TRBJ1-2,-,TGTGCCACCTTCGGGACAGCACGTGGCTACACCTTC,CATFGTARGYTF
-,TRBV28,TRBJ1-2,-,TGTGCCAGCAGCCCCCCCGGGGGGGCCAGGAATGGCTACACCTTC,CASSPPGGARNGYTF
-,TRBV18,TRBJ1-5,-,TGTGCCAGCTCACCCCCAGGGTTTAGCAATCAGCCCCAGCATTTT,CASSPPGFSNQPQHF
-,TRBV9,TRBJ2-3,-,TGTGCCAGCAGCGTAGAAGGGGGCACAGATACGCAGTATTTT,CASSVEGGTDTQYF
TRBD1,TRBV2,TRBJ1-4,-,TGTGCCAGCAGTGAACACAGGGGAAATGAAAAACTGTTTTTT,CASSEHRGNEKLFF
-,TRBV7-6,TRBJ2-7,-,TGTGCCAGCAGCTCCCCCGATTCGCGATACGAGCAGTACTTC,CASSSPDSRYEQYF
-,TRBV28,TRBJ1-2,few,TGTGCCAGCAGTTTATCAGGGGTGGCTAACTATGGCTACACCTTC,CASSLSGVANYGYTF
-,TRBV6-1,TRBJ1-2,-,TGTGCCACCTCCTGGGGAGGGAACTATGGCTACACCTTC,CATSWGGNYGYTF
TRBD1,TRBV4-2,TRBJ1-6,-,TGTGCCAGCAGCCCGGACAGGGACAGTTATAATTCACCCCTCCACTTT,CASSPDRDSYNSPLHF
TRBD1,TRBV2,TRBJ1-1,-,TGTGCCGCCTCGGGACAGCAAGCTTTCTTT,CAASGQQAFF
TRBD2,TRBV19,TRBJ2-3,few,TGTGCCAGTAGTATCCGAGCGGGAGCCACAGATACGCAGTATTTT,CASSIRAGATDTQYF
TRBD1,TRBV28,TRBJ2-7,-,TGTGCCAGCAGTTCCTCCGGGACAGGGCAGGGGGAGCAGTACTTC,CASSSSGTGQGEQYF
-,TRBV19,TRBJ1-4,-,TGTGCCAGTAGTTCCACGGCCCGGGTCGAACTGTTTTTT,CASSSTARVELFF
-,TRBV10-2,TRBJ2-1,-,TGCGCCCCCACCCGGGGTAGCTGCTACAATGAGCAGTTCTTC,CAPTRGSCYNEQFF
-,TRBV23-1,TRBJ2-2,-,TGCGCCAGCACTAGACGGCCGTGGGAGCTGTTTTTT,CASTRRPWELFF
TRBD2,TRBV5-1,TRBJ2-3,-,TGCGCCAGCAGCTCCACCGGGACTAGCGACACAGATACGCAGTATTTT,CASSSTGTSDTDTQYF
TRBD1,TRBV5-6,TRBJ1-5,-,TGTGCCAGCAGCCTGGGACAGAATCAGCCCCAGCATTTT,CASSLGQNQPQHF
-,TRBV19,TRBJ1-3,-,TGTGCCAGTACCACCCCGGGATACCACTCTGGAAACACCATATATTTT,CASTTPGYHSGNTIYF
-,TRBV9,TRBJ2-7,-,TGTGCCAGCAGCGTAGGATTTGGTGGAGGGGGCGCCAGGGACGAGCAGTACTTC,CASSVGFGGGGARDEQYF
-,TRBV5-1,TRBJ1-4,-,TGCGCCAGCAGATTACAGGGAGTTGACGAAAAACTGTTTTTT,CASRLQGVDEKLFF
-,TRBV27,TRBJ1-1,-,TGTGCCAGCAGTTTGGCGGGGAGGGCCACTGAAGCTTTCTTT,CASSLAGRATEAFF
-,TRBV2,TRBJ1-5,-,TGTGCCGCTACGTTATTGATGGCGGGGCAGCCCCAGCATTTT,CAATLLMAGQPQHF
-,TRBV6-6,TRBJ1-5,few,TGTGCCAGCTCCCGGAGGAAGAGCAATCAGCCCCAGCATTTT,CASSRRKSNQPQHF
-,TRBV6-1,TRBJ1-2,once,TGTGCCAGCAGTGAACAGGGGTCGAACTATGGCTACACCTTC,CASSEQGSNYGYTF
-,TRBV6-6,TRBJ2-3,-,TGTGCCAGCAGTTACTCGACCAGCGGCCGCACAGATACGCAGTATTTT,CASSYSTSGRTDTQYF
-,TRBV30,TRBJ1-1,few,TGTGCCTGGAGCCGGTATATAGGGGGACCGAACACTGAAGCTTTCTTT,CAWSRYIGGPNTEAFF
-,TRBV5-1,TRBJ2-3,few,TGCGCCAGCAGCTTGGATCTCGGTCTTAGCACAGATACGCAGTATTTT,CASSLDLGLSTDTQYF
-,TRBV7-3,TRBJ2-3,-,TGTGCCAGCAGCCCGACTCCGGGGACTAGCACAGATACGCAGTATTTT,CASSPTPGTSTDTQYF
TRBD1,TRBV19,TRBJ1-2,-,TGTGCCAGTAGTACCAACAGGGGCGACTATGGCTACACCTTC,CASSTNRGDYGYTF
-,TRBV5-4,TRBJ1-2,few,TGTGCCAGCAAAGATTCACTAGAGAGGCATGGCTACACCTTC,CASKDSLERHGYTF
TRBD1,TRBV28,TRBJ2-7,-,TGTGCCAGCAGTGGGACTCGACAGGGGGCCTACGAGCAGTACTTC,CASSGTRQGAYEQYF
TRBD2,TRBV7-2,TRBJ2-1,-,TGTGCCACCCGGCGAACTAGCGGGAGTGCCCACAATGAGCAGTTCTTC,CATRRTSGSAHNEQFF
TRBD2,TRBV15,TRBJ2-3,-,TGTGCCACCAGAGCCGGGGGGAGTGTTTCAGATACGCAGTATTTT,CATRAGGSVSDTQYF
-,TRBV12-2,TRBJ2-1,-,TGTGCAAGTCGCCCAGACTGGAAGCAGTTCTTC,CASRPDWKQFF
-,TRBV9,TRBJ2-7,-,TGTGCCAGCAGTGGTACTAGTTTCTACGAGCAGTACTTC,CASSGTSFYEQYF
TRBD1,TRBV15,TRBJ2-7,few,TGTGCCACCAGCAGCCCCCGACAGGGGGCCTACGAGCAGTACTTC,CATSSPRQGAYEQYF